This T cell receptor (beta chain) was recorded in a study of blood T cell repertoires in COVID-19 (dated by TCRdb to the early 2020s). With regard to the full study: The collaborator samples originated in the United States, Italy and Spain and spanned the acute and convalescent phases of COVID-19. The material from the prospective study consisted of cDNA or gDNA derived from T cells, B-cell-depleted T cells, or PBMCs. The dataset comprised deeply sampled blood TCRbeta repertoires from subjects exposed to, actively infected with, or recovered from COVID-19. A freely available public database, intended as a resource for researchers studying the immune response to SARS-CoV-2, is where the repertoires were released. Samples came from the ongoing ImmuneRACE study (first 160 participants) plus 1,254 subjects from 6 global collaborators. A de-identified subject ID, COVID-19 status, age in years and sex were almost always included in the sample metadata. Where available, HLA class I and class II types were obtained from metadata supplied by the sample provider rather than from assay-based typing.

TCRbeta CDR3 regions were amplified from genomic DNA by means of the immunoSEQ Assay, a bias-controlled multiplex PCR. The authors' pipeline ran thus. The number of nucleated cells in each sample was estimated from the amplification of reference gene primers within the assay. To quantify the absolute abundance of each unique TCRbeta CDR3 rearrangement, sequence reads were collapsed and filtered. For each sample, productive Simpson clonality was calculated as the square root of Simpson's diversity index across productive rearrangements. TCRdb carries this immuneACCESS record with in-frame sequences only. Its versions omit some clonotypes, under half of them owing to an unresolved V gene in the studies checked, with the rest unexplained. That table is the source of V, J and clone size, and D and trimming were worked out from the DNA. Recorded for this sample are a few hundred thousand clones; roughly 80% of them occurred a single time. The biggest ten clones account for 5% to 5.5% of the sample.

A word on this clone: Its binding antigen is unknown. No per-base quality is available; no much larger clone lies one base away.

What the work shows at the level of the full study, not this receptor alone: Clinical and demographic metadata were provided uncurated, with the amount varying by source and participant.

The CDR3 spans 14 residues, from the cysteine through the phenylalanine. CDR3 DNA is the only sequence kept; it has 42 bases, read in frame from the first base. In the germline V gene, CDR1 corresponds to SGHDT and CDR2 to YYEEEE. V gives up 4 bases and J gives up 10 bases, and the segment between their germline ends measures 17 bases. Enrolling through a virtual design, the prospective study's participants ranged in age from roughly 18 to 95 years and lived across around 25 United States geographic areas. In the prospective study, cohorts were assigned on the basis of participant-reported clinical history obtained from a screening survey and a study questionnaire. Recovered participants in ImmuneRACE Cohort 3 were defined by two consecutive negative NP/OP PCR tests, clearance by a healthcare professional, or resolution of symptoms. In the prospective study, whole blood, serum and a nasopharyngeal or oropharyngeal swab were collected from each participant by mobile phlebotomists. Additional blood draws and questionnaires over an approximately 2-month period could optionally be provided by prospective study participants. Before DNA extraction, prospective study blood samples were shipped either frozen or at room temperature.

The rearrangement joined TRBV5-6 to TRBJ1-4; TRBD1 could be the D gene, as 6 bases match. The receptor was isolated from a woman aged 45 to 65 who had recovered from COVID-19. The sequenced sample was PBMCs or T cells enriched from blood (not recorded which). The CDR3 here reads CASSLTRGYGKLFF. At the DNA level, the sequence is TGTGCCAGCAGCCTTACCAGGGGTTACGGAAAACTGTTTTTT.